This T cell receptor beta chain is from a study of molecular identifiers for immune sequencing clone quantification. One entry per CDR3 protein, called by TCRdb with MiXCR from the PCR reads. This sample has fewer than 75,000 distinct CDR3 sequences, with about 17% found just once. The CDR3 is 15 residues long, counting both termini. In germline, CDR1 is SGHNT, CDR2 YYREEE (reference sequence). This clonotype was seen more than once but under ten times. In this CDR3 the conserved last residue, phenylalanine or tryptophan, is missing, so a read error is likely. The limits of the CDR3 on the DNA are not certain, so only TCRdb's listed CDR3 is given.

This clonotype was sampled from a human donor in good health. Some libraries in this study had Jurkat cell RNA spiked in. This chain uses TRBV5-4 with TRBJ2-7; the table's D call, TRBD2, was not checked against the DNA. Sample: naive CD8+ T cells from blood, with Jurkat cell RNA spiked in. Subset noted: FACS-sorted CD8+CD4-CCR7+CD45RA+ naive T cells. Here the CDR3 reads CASSLGTSGSYERYL.